This section outlines one T cell receptor (beta chain) sequence together with its context. What it binds is not known. V lost 6 bases, J lost 0 bases, and 9 bases lay in between. Germline loops: CDR1 SNHLY, CDR2 FYNNEI. The CDR3 is 14 amino acids. The data were obtained in a study of PD-1 blockade in classical Hodgkin lymphoma. In every patient, relapse followed autologous stem cell transplantation, while exposure to brentuximab vedotin differed. The repertoire was sequenced with immunoSEQ multiplex PCR; TCRdb's copy has only in-frame clones and lacks some. The sample carries around 65,000 clones, about 91% recorded once. Points from the study as a whole: Patients excluded were those beginning nivolumab under 1 year after ASCT. Diversity in CD4+ TCRs, unlike that measured in CD8+ TCRs, had risen significantly by C4D1.

This receptor was taken from a human donor with classical Hodgkin lymphoma. This chain connects TRBV2 to TRBJ1-5; D is ambiguous. Sequenced material: peripheral blood mononuclear cells (PBMCs), taken at baseline. This CDR3 is CASSTGVSNQPQHF. The CDR3, as DNA: TGTGCCAGCAGCACCGGAGTTAGCAATCAGCCCCAGCATTTT.